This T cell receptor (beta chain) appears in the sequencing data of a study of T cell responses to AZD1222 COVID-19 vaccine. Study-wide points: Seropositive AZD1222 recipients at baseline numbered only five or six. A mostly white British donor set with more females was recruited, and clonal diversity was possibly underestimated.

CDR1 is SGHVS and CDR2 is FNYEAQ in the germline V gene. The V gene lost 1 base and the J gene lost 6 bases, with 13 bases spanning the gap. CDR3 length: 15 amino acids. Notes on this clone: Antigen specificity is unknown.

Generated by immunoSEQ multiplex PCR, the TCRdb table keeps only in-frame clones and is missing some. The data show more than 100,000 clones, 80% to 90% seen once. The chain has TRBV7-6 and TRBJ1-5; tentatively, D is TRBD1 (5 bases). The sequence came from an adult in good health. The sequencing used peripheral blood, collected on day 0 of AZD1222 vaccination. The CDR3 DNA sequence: TGTGCCAGCAGCTTAGGGCAGGGTATCGGTCAGCCCCAGCATTTT. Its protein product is CASSLGQGIGQPQHF.